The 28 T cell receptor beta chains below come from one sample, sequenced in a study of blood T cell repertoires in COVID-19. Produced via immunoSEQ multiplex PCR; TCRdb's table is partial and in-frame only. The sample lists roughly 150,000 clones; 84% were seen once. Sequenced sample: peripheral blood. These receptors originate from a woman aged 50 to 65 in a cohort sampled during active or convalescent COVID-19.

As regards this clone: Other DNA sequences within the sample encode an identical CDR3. CDR3 protein: CASSLDSSGNTIYF. In DNA form, the CDR3 reads TGCGCCAGCAGCCTGGACAGCTCTGGAAACACCATATATTTT. The chain has TRBV5-1 and TRBJ1-3, with D perhaps matching TRBD1 (6 bases). V was trimmed by 4 bases and J by 0 bases, leaving 8 bases between them. The CDR3 is 14 residues long. Looked up from germline, CDR1 is SGHRS and CDR2 is YFSETQ. Looking up the rest from reference TRBV5-1 and TRBJ1-3 gives the full variable domain: KAGVTQTPRYLIKTRGQQVTLSCSPISGHRSVSWYQQTPGQGLQFLFEYFSETQRNKGNFPGRFSGRQFSNSRSEMNVSTLELGDSALYLCASSLDSSGNTIYFGEGSWLTVV.

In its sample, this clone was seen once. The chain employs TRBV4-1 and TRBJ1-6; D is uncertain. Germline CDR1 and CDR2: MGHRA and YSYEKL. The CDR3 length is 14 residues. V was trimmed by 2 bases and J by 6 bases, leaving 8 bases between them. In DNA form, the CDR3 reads TGCGCCAGCAGCCAACCCCGGGGTAATTCACCCCTCCACTTT. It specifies CASSQPRGNSPLHF.

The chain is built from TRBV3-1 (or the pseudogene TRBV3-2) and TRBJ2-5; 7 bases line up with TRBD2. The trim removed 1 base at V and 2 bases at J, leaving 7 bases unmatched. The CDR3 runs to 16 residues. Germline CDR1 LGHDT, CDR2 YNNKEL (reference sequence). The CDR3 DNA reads TGTGCCAGCAGCCAAGGTTTGGCGGGGGTTCAAGAGACCCAGTACTTC. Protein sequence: CASSQGLAGVQETQYF.

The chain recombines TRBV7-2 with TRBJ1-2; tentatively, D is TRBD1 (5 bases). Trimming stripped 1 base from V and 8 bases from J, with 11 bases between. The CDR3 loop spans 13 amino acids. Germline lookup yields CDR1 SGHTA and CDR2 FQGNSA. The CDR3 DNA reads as TGTGCCAGCAGCTTAGGCAGGGAAGGGGGCTACACCTTC. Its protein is CASSLGREGGYTF. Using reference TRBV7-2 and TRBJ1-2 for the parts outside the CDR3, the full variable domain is GAGVSQSPSNKVTEKGKDVELRCDPISGHTALYWYRQSLGQGLEFLIYFQGNSAPDKSGLPSDRFSAERTGGSVSTLTIQRTQQEDSAVYLCASSLGREGGYTFGSGTRLTVV.

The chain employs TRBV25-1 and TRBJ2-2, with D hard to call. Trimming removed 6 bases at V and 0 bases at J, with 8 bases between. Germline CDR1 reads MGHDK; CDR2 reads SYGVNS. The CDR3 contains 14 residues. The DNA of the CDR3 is TGTGCCAGCAGGCAGCGATCGAACACCGGGGAGCTGTTTTTT. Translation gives CASRQRSNTGELFF.

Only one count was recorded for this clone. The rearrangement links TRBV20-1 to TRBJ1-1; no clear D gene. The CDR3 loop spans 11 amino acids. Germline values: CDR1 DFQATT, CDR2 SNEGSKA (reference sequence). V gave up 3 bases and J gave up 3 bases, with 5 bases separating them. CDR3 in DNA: TGCAGTGCTAGCCCGGACACTGAAGCTTTCTTT. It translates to CSASPDTEAFF.

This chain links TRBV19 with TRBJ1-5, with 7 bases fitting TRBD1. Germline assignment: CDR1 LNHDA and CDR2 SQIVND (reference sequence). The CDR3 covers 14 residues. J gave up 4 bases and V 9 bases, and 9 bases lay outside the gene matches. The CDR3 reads CASVPDRVNQPQHF. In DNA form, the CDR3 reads TGTGCCAGCGTTCCCGACAGGGTAAATCAGCCCCAGCATTTT. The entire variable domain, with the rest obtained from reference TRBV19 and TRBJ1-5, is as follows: DGGITQSPKYLFRKEGQNVTLSCEQNLNHDAMYWYRQDPGQGLRLIYYSQIVNDFQKGDIAEGYSVSREKKESFPLTVTSAQKNPTAFYLCASVPDRVNQPQHFGDGTRLSIL.

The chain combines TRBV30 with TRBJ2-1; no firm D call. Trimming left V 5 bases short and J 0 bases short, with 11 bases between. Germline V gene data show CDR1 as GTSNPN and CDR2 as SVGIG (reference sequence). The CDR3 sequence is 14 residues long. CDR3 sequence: CAWGDWNSYNEQFF. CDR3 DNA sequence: TGTGCCTGGGGCGACTGGAACTCCTACAATGAGCAGTTCTTC.

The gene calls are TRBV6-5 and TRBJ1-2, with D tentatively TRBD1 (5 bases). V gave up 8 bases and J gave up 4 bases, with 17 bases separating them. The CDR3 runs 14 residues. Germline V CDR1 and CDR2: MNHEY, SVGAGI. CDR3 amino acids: CASRRGLDSYGYTF. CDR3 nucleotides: TGTGCCAGCCGGAGGGGCCTTGACTCCTATGGCTACACCTTC.

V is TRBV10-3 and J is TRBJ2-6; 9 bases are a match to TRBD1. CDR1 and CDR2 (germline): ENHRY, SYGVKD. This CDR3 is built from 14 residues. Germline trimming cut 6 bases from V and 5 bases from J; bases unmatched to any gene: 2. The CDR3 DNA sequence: TGTGCCATCAGGGGACAGGGTCGGGCCAACGTCCTGACTTTC. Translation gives CAIRGQGRANVLTF.

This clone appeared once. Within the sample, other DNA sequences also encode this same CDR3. The CDR3 sequence: CASSPTGINTEAFF. The CDR3 bases are TGTGCCAGCAGCCCGACAGGGATCAACACTGAAGCTTTCTTT. The chain employs TRBV3-1 (or the pseudogene TRBV3-2) and TRBJ1-1; 7 positions match TRBD1. This CDR3 has 14 residues. Germline lookup yields CDR1 LGHDT and CDR2 YNNKEL (reference sequence). V dropped 4 bases and J dropped 2; count of bases not matched to a gene: 4.

The CDR3: CASSLEGQINEQFF. As DNA, the CDR3 is TGTGCCAGCAGTTTAGAGGGCCAAATCAATGAGCAGTTCTTC. The genes are TRBV27 and TRBJ2-1; D perhaps matches TRBD2 (5 bases). The CDR3 loop spans 14 amino acids. CDR1 is MNHEY and CDR2 is SMNVEV in the germline V gene (reference sequence). The germline V and J ends were trimmed by 2 bases and 6 bases, with 11 bases remaining between them.

CDR3 DNA: TGCAGTGCCCGAGGGTGGAATGAGCAGTTCTTC. Protein: CSARGWNEQFF. The rearrangement uses TRBV20-1 and TRBJ2-1; a weak D match, TRBD2 (5 bases). Trimming removed 6 bases at V and 7 bases at J, with 10 bases between. The germline CDR1 and CDR2 sequences are DFQATT and SNEGSKA (reference sequence). The CDR3 totals 11 residues.

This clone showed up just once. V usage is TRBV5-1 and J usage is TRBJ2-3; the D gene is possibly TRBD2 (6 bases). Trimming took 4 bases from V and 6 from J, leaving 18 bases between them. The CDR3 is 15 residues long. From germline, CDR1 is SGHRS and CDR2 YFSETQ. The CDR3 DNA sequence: TGCGCCAGCAGCCGCCAGGACCCGGGACTGGATACGCAGTATTTT. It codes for CASSRQDPGLDTQYF.

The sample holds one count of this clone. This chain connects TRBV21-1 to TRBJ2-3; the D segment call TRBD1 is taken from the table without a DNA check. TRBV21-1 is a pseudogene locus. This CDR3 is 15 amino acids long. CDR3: CASSLEGQREDTQYF. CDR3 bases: TGTGCCAGCAGCTTAGAGGGACAACGAGAAGATACGCAGTATTTT.

Written as DNA, the CDR3 is TGCGCCAGCAGCCAAGAGATCAGGGGAAAAAACATTCAGTACTTC. The encoded protein is CASSQEIRGKNIQYF. This chain links TRBV4-3 with TRBJ2-4; a weak D match, TRBD1 (6 bases). This CDR3 is built from 15 residues. V gave up 0 bases and J gave up 4 bases, with 10 bases separating them. Germline assignment: CDR1 LGHNA and CDR2 YSLEER.

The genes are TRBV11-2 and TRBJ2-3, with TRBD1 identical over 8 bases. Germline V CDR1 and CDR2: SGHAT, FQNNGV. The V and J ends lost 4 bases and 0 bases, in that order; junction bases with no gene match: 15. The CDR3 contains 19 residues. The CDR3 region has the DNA TGTGCCAGCAGCTACATCCCAGGGGGCGCTTTGTCTAGCACAGATACGCAGTATTTT. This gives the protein CASSYIPGGALSSTDTQYF.

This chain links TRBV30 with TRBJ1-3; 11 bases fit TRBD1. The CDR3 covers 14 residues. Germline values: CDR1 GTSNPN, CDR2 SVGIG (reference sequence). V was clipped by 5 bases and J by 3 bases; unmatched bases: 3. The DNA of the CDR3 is TGTGCCTGGGAGGACAGGGGGCTTGGAAACACCATATATTTT. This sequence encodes CAWEDRGLGNTIYF.

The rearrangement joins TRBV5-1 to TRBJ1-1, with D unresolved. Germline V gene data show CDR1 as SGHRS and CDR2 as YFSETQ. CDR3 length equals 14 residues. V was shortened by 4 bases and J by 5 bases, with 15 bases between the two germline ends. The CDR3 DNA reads TGCGCCAGCAGCGACTTGTCTCGGAGAACTGAAGCTTTCTTT. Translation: CASSDLSRRTEAFF. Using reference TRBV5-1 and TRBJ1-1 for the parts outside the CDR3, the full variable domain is KAGVTQTPRYLIKTRGQQVTLSCSPISGHRSVSWYQQTPGQGLQFLFEYFSETQRNKGNFPGRFSGRQFSNSRSEMNVSTLELGDSALYLCASSDLSRRTEAFFGQGTRLTVV.

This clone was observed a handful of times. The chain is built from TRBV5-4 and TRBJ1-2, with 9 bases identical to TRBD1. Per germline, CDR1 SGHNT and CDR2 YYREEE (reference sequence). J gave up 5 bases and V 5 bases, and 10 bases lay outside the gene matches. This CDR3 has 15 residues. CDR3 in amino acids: CASRDPGQGEYGYTF. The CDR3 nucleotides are TGTGCCAGCAGGGACCCGGGACAGGGAGAGTATGGCTACACCTTC.

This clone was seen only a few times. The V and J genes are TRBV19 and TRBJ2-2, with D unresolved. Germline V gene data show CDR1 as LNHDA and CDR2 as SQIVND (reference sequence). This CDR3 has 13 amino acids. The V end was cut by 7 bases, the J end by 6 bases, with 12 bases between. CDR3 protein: CASNNKFPGELFF. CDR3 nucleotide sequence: TGTGCCAGTAATAACAAGTTTCCCGGGGAGCTGTTTTTT.

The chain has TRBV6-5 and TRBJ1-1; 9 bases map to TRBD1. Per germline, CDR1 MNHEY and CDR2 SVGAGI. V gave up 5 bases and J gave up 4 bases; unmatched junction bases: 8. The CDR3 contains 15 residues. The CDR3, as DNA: TGTGCCAGCAGTCCGCCCCGGGGACAGGGCACTGAAGCTTTCTTT. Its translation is CASSPPRGQGTEAFF.

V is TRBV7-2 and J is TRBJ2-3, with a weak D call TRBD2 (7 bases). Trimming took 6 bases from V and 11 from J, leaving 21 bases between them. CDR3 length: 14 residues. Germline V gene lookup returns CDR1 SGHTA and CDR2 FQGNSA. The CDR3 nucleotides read TGTGCCAGCAGGGGTGGGGGGGACAATATAAGGCAGTATTTT. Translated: CASRGGGDNIRQYF.

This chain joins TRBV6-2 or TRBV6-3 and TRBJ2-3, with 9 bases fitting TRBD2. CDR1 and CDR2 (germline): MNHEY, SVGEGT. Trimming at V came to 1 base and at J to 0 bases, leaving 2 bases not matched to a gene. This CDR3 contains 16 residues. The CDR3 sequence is CASSYWRGGSTDTQYF. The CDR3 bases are TGTGCCAGCAGTTACTGGCGGGGGGGGAGCACAGATACGCAGTATTTT.

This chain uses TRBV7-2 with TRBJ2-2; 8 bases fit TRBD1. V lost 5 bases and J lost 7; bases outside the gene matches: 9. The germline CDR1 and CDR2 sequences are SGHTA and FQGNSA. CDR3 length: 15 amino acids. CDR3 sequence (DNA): TGTGCCAGCAGCCGCGGACAGGGTCTAGTCGGGGAGCTGTTTTTT. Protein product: CASSRGQGLVGELFF.

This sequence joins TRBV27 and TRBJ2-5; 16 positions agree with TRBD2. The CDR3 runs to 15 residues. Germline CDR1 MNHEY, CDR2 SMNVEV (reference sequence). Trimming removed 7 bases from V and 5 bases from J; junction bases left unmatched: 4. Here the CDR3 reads CASKGLAGGEETQYF. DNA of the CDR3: TGTGCCAGCAAGGGACTAGCGGGGGGGGAGGAGACCCAGTACTTC.

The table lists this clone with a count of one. The CDR3, as DNA: TGTGCCAGCAGCGTAACGGGGGTAAATGAGCAGTTCTTC. Protein sequence: CASSVTGVNEQFF. The chain combines TRBV3-1 (or the pseudogene TRBV3-2) with TRBJ2-1; possible D gene TRBD2, 6 bases. The length of the CDR3 is 13 residues. V gave up 5 bases and J gave up 7 bases, with 12 bases separating them. Germline-derived CDR1 and CDR2 are LGHDT and YNNKEL (reference sequence).

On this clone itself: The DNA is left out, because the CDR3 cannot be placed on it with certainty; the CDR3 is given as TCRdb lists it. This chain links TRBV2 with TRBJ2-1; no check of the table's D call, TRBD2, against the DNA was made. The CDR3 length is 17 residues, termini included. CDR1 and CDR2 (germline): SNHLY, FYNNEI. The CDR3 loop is CASSEDFGRGSLSFRFF.